These 26 T cell receptor beta chains originate from one sample sequenced in a study of cytomegalovirus exposure and HLA in healthy donors (dated by TCRdb to 2015 to 2018). The library relied on the immunoSEQ multiplex PCR assay. For the multiplex PCR, a mixture combining 60 forward primers for TCR Vbeta segments and 13 reverse primers for TCR Jbeta segments was used. TCRdb took this table from immuneACCESS and kept in-frame rearrangements with V and J called. Such tables lack part of the clones; where checked against another copy, unresolved V genes explain under half of the gap, and the rest is unexplained. The sample table shows more than 150,000 clones, and roughly four fifths are seen once. Of the sample, roughly 1.6% is held by the ten largest clones. The sequenced sample consisted of PBMCs. The receptors stem from a man aged 18 to 29 in good health and CMV-seronegative.

The chain couples TRBV30 to TRBJ1-5; no definite D call. Germline CDR1 reads GTSNPN; CDR2 reads SVGIG (reference sequence). The V end lost 2 bases, the J end lost 7 bases, and 12 bases lay between the germline ends. This CDR3 comprises 13 residues. CDR3 in amino acids: CAWSLSREQPQHF. The CDR3 nucleotides are TGTGCCTGGAGTCTATCCCGGGAACAGCCCCAGCATTTT.

V gene TRBV5-1 combines with J gene TRBJ1-1; 7 bases fit TRBD1. V trimming: 1 base; J trimming: 2 bases; junction bases outside the gene matches: 11. The CDR3 has 17 amino acids. Germline V gives CDR1 SGHRS, CDR2 YFSETQ. The CDR3 coding sequence is TGCGCCAGCAGCTTGTGGGCCCGACAGGGAATAAACACTGAAGCTTTCTTT. Amino acids: CASSLWARQGINTEAFF.

This chain links TRBV28 with TRBJ1-6; tentatively, D is TRBD1 (6 bases). The CDR3 extends over 11 amino acids. The ends were cut back, 10 bases at V and 7 bases at J, with 8 bases in the middle. Germline V CDR1 and CDR2: MDHEN, SYDVKM. This CDR3 is CATTGNSPLHF. In DNA form, the CDR3 reads TGTGCCACTACAGGGAATTCACCCCTCCACTTT.

The rearrangement uses TRBV9 and TRBJ2-3; D may be TRBD2 (5 bases). Trimming left V 0 bases short and J 0 bases short, with 8 bases between. The germline V gene has CDR1 SGDLS and CDR2 YYNGEE. This CDR3 comprises 15 residues. The CDR3 sequence is CASSVDGGSTDTQYF. The CDR3 DNA is TGTGCCAGCAGCGTAGATGGCGGGAGCACAGATACGCAGTATTTT.

This clone was recorded only once. This chain links TRBV4-2 with TRBJ2-5; 7 bases match TRBD1. V lost 4 bases and J lost 5; bases outside the gene matches: 10. This CDR3 is built from 15 residues. Germline CDR1 reads LGHNA; CDR2 reads YNFKEQ. DNA of the CDR3: TGTGCCAGCAGCCTCCTAGGACAGGACGCCGAGACCCAGTACTTC. As protein: CASSLLGQDAETQYF.

J is TRBJ2-7 and V is TRBV11-2; 7 bases are a match to TRBD2. The CDR3 consists of 15 residues. Germline V lookup: CDR1 SGHAT, CDR2 FQNNGV. V trimming: 5 bases; J trimming: 0 bases; junction bases outside the gene matches: 7. The CDR3 loop reads CASSLGGGGSYEQYF. The DNA of the CDR3 is TGTGCCAGCAGCCTTGGCGGGGGAGGCTCCTACGAGCAGTACTTC.

The DNA for the CDR3 is TGTGCCAGCAGCTTGGTGGGGGGCCAAGAGACCCAGTACTTC. Translation gives CASSLVGGQETQYF. This chain connects TRBV5-4 to TRBJ2-5, with D possibly being TRBD2 (6 bases). Trimming took 0 bases from V and 1 from J, leaving 7 bases between them. This CDR3 spans 14 amino acids. Germline lookup yields CDR1 SGHNT and CDR2 YYREEE (reference sequence). Complete variable domain (other parts from reference TRBV5-4 and TRBJ2-5): ETGVTQSPTHLIKTRGQQVTLRCSSQSGHNTVSWYQQALGQGPQFIFQYYREEENGRGNFPPRFSGLQFPNYSSELNVNALELDDSALYLCASSLVGGQETQYFGPGTRLLVL.

The chain combines TRBV10-3 with TRBJ1-1; the D gene is possibly TRBD1 (6 bases). Germline V gene lookup returns CDR1 ENHRY and CDR2 SYGVKD. Trimming pared 10 bases from V and 1 base from J, leaving 16 bases between. There are 14 residues in the CDR3. The CDR3 region is CATSAGAPNTEAFF. As DNA, the CDR3 is TGTGCCACATCGGCAGGGGCTCCGAACACTGAAGCTTTCTTT.

In DNA form, the CDR3 reads TGTGCCACGACGGGGGTGTCAGGGTCGGGTGAAAAACTGTTTTTT. The encoded protein is CATTGVSGSGEKLFF. The V gene is TRBV10-3, the J gene TRBJ1-4, with D perhaps TRBD1 (5 bases). Germline CDR1 ENHRY, CDR2 SYGVKD. The CDR3 covers 15 residues. The germline V and J ends were trimmed by 10 bases and 7 bases, with 22 bases remaining between them.

The chain has TRBV29-1 and TRBJ2-3; 8 bases line up with TRBD2. V was clipped by 7 bases and J by 3 bases; unmatched bases: 9. Germline V gene lookup returns CDR1 SQVTM and CDR2 ANQGSEA. This CDR3 spans 14 amino acids. CDR3 coding DNA: TGCAGCGCATCGACCGGGACTAGGACAGATACGCAGTATTTT. Protein: CSASTGTRTDTQYF.

There are a few counts of this clone. This chain connects TRBV19 to TRBJ1-2; TRBD1 is a possible D gene (5 bases). This CDR3 is 12 amino acids long. The V gene's germline CDR1 is LNHDA and CDR2 SQIVND (reference sequence). Trimming removed 5 bases from V and 3 bases from J, with 7 bases in between. The CDR3 DNA sequence: TGTGCCAGTAGTGCGACAGACTATGGCTACACCTTC. This encodes CASSATDYGYTF.

The chain carries TRBV30 and TRBJ2-3, with a possible D match to TRBD2 (5 bases). The V and J ends lost 2 bases and 3 bases respectively, with 9 bases between them. CDR1 is GTSNPN and CDR2 is SVGIG in the germline V gene (reference sequence). The CDR3 has 13 amino acids. The CDR3 DNA reads TGTGCCTGGAGTAGGACGGGGACAGATACGCAGTATTTT. It encodes CAWSRTGTDTQYF.

This clone came up a few times. The V and J genes are TRBV9 and TRBJ2-1, with D possibly matching TRBD2 (6 bases). Looked up from germline, CDR1 is SGDLS and CDR2 is YYNGEE. The CDR3 is 17 residues long. Trimming pared 3 bases from V and 4 bases from J, leaving 20 bases between. This CDR3 is CASSALPLASAYNEQFF. CDR3 DNA sequence: TGTGCCAGCAGCGCCCTACCTCTAGCGTCCGCATACAATGAGCAGTTCTTC. Using reference TRBV9 and TRBJ2-1 for the parts outside the CDR3, the full variable domain is DSGVTQTPKHLITATGQRVTLRCSPRSGDLSVYWYQQSLDQGLQFLIQYYNGEERAKGNILERFSAQQFPDLHSELNLSSLELGDSALYFCASSALPLASAYNEQFFGPGTRLTVL.

This rearrangement joins TRBV18 to TRBJ2-1; 8 nucleotides agree with TRBD2. This CDR3 has 14 amino acids. Germline V gene lookup returns CDR1 KGHSH and CDR2 LQKENI. J lost 15 bases, V lost 0 bases, and 10 bases had no gene match. As DNA, the CDR3 is TGTGCCAGCTCACCACCTGAGGTAGCGGGGATCGGGTTCTTC. The encoded protein is CASSPPEVAGIGFF.

This clone came up a few times. The chain uses TRBV5-6 and TRBJ1-1; no firm D call. This CDR3 comprises 15 residues. Germline loops: CDR1 SGHDT, CDR2 YYEEEE. V lost 4 bases and J 0 bases, leaving 13 bases between the germline ends. This CDR3 is CASSPGGPVNTEAFF. The CDR3 region has the DNA TGTGCCAGCAGCCCCGGAGGACCGGTGAACACTGAAGCTTTCTTT.

The chain is built from TRBV30 and TRBJ2-7, with 13 bases matching TRBD2. The CDR3 contains 12 residues. Trimming at V came to 7 bases and at J to 9 bases, leaving 6 bases not matched to a gene. Germline-derived CDR1 and CDR2 are GTSNPN and SVGIG (reference sequence). CDR3 nucleotide sequence: TGTGCCTCAACTAGCGGGGGGGCGGTGCAGTACTTC. Its translation: CASTSGGAVQYF.

The chain recombines TRBV5-1 with TRBJ1-1; tentatively, D is TRBD1 (6 bases). V was clipped by 4 bases and J by 9 bases, with 10 bases between them. CDR3 length: 11 amino acids. Germline V gene sequence: CDR1 SGHRS, CDR2 YFSETQ. The CDR3: CASSIRDKAFF. Here the CDR3 DNA reads TGCGCCAGCAGCATCCGGGACAAAGCTTTCTTT.

The CDR3 protein is CASSLLSWSTEAFF. CDR3 in DNA: TGTGCCAGCAGCCTCCTATCCTGGAGCACTGAAGCTTTCTTT. The chain couples TRBV6-1 to TRBJ1-1; D not certain. V was clipped by 6 bases and J by 4 bases, with 15 bases between them. The length of the CDR3 is 14 residues. Looked up from germline, CDR1 is MNHNS and CDR2 is SASEGT.

V gene TRBV10-3 combines with J gene TRBJ1-5; D is ambiguous. V dropped 0 bases and J dropped 6 bases, with 6 bases sitting between them. This CDR3 contains 13 residues. In germline, CDR1 is ENHRY, CDR2 SYGVKD. CDR3 region: CAISESGGQPQHF. The CDR3 DNA sequence: TGTGCCATCAGTGAGTCAGGAGGTCAGCCCCAGCATTTT.

This chain uses TRBV1 with TRBJ1-2. TRBV1 constitutes a pseudogene. The CDR3 is 9 amino acids. In nucleotides, the CDR3 is TGCACCAGCAGCCAAGTTTCGTCCTTC. Translating it yields CTSSQVSSF.

This clone was seen once. At one end, the junction sequence differs from germline, possibly due to a read error. This chain links TRBV4-1 with TRBJ1-1, with 8 nucleotides matching TRBD1. From germline, CDR1 is MGHRA and CDR2 YSYEKL. CDR3 length: 14 amino acids. In nucleotides, the CDR3 is TGTGCCAGCAGCCAAGACAGGGGATCCACTGAAGCTTTCTTT. It specifies CASSQDRGSTEAFF.

In DNA, the CDR3 is TGTGCCAGTAGTACTAGGGCCAACGTCCTGACTTTC. This encodes CASSTRANVLTF. The J gene is TRBJ2-6, the V gene TRBV19; D not resolved. The CDR3 length is 12 residues. V dropped 4 bases and J dropped 5 bases, with 3 bases sitting between them. Germline CDR1 LNHDA, CDR2 SQIVND (reference sequence). Together with reference TRBV19 and TRBJ2-6, the CDR3 gives the full variable domain: DGGITQSPKYLFRKEGQNVTLSCEQNLNHDAMYWYRQDPGQGLRLIYYSQIVNDFQKGDIAEGYSVSREKKESFPLTVTSAQKNPTAFYLCASSTRANVLTFGAGSRLTVL.

The chain joins TRBV7-2 to TRBJ1-1, with 7 bases aligning to TRBD1. The CDR3 covers 16 residues. The J segment lost 6 bases and the V segment lost 5 bases, leaving 15 bases of the junction unmatched. Germline CDR1 reads SGHTA; CDR2 reads FQGNSA. The CDR3 sequence: CASSVGRGRGTPEAFF. As DNA, the CDR3 is TGTGCCAGCAGCGTCGGAAGGGGCAGGGGGACTCCTGAAGCTTTCTTT.

V usage is TRBV6-1 and J usage is TRBJ1-2; 7 bases map to TRBD1. CDR3 size: 14 residues. J lost 4 bases, V lost 6 bases, and 8 bases had no gene match. The germline gives CDR1 MNHNS, CDR2 SASEGT. DNA for the CDR3: TGTGCCAGCAGCCAAACCGGGACAGCCTATGGCTACACCTTC. Its protein product is CASSQTGTAYGYTF.

This chain uses TRBV9 with TRBJ1-1; D might be TRBD1 (6 bases). Looked up from germline, CDR1 is SGDLS and CDR2 is YYNGEE. Trimming removed 2 bases at V and 5 bases at J, with 10 bases between. This CDR3 spans 13 amino acids. CDR3 sequence: CASSVGQWTEAFF. The DNA of the CDR3 is TGTGCCAGCAGCGTTGGACAGTGGACTGAAGCTTTCTTT.

This chain uses TRBV6-1 with TRBJ2-1, with TRBD2 as a possible D gene (6 bases). Trimming pared 2 bases from V and 9 bases from J, leaving 11 bases between. The germline V gene has CDR1 MNHNS and CDR2 SASEGT. There are 13 residues in the CDR3. In DNA, the CDR3 is TGTGCCAGCAGTGAACCCCTGGGGGGTGAGCAGTTCTTC. It specifies CASSEPLGGEQFF.